This T cell receptor (beta chain) was documented in a study of shared clonotypes between healthy human individuals. Study-level information: Donors consisted of two women and a few men between 18 and 49.

Findings and limits, study-wide: Generation probability values for non-shared clonotypes were lower than those for clonotypes shared by all four donors. Only blood underwent sampling, and tissue repertoires likely differ. Naive subsets typically showed greater estimated richness than memory subsets.

The naive CD8 subset, CD45RO-negative cells positively selected for CCR7, excluded terminally differentiated effector memory CD45RA+ cells. Looked up from germline, CDR1 is SNHLY and CDR2 is FYNNEI. V lost 4 bases and J 5 bases, leaving 21 bases between the germline ends. The CDR3 has 17 residues. Measured with immunoSEQ multiplex PCR; TCRdb has only the in-frame clones, and not every one. The sample comprises about 2 million clones, roughly 94% of which are singletons, and roughly 1.2% rests with the top ten. In regard to this clone: The antigen remains undetermined.

The chain links TRBV2 to TRBJ2-1, with D tentatively TRBD2 (6 bases). The clonotype comes from a man younger than 30 in good health. Sequencing was done on a sample of naive CD8+ T cells sorted from blood. The CDR3: CASSVAGPGAEDNEQFF. The CDR3 DNA sequence: TGTGCCAGCAGTGTGGCGGGGCCGGGAGCGGAAGACAATGAGCAGTTCTTC.